This T cell receptor beta chain is from a study of T cells in Graves' hyperthyroidism and ophthalmopathy. Study-wide results and limits: Onset of ophthalmopathy came a median roughly 6.4 months after the model predicted it.

There are 13 residues in the CDR3. Trimming cost V 7 bases and J 3 bases, with 13 bases left between them. The germline CDR1 and CDR2 sequences are SNHLY and FYNNEI. Researchers took RNA transcripts and amplified the TCR beta CDR3 regions from them. During a first-round RT-PCR of the TCR CDR3, the HTBI primer set was used. Each CDR3 protein is one row after TCRdb ran MiXCR on the multiplex PCR reads. Of more than 300,000 distinct CDR3 sequences listed, roughly 17% were seen once; the top ten hold approximately 33%. This clonotype was observed at least ten times. Its antigen is not known. The blood sample predates any ophthalmopathy symptoms, coming from first hyperthyroidism diagnosis. Fresh peripheral blood, approximately 10 ml, yielded the PBMCs.

The receptor comes from a woman younger than 45 with Graves' hyperthyroidism that later progressed to Graves' ophthalmopathy. The chain employs TRBV2 and TRBJ2-7; possibly TRBD1 for D (5 bases). The sequenced material came from blood. The CDR3 here is CASIGVLRYEQYF. The CDR3 DNA is TGTGCCAGCATAGGGGTATTGCGCTACGAGCAGTACTTC. Full variable domain (rest looked up from reference TRBV2 and TRBJ2-7): EPEVTQTPSHQVTQMGQEVILRCVPISNHLYFYWYRQILGQKVEFLVSFYNNEISEKSEIFDDQFSVERPDGSNFTLKIRSTKLEDSAMYFCASIGVLRYEQYFGPGTRLTVT.